This paragraph reports one TCR beta chain. The germline CDR1 and CDR2 sequences are SGDLS and YYNGEE. This CDR3 has 16 amino acids. Trimming took 7 bases from V and 6 from J, leaving 24 bases between them. This sample stems from a study of blood T cell repertoires in COVID-19. Turning to the study itself: Samples taken during acute and convalescent COVID-19 were collected in the United States, Italy and Spain. PBMCs, B-cell-depleted T cells, or T cells were the source of the cDNA or gDNA that made up the material.

In the authors' methods: Amplification of reference gene primers was used by the study to estimate nucleated cell counts. The table came from immunoSEQ multiplex PCR; TCRdb's copy has only in-frame clones and leaves some out. D and trimming were read from the DNA, whereas the V and J calls and clone size are those reported in that table. The sample holds 200,000 to 300,000 clones, around 89% seen once. This receptor was identified in a woman aged 40 to 50 with acute or convalescent COVID-19. The chain joins TRBV9 to TRBJ2-3; weak D call: TRBD2 (6 bases). The sequenced material came from peripheral blood. CDR3 nucleotides: TGTGCCAGCTCCCAGCGGCTAGCGAAGGGGTTGGATACGCAGTATTTT. This gives the protein CASSQRLAKGLDTQYF.